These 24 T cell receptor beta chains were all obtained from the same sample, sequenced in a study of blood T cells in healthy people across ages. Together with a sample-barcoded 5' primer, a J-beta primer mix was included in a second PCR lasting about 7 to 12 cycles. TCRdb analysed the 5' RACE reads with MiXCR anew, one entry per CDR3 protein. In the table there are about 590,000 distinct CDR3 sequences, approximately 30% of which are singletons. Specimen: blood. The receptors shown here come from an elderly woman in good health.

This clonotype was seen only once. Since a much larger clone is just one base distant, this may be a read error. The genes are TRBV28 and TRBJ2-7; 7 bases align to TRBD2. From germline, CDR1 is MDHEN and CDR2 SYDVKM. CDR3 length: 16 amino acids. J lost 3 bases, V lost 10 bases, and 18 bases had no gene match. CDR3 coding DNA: TGTGCCAACAGCGCCGGAGTGGGAGGGGTACACTACGAGCAGTACTTC. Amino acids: CANSAGVGGVHYEQYF.

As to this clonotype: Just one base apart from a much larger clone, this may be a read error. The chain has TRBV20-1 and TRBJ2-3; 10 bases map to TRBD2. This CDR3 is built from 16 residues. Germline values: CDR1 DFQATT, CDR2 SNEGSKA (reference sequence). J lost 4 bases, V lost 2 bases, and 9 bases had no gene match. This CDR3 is CSARKGRAGGADTQYF. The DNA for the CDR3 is TGCAGTGCTAGAAAAGGACGAGCGGGAGGGGCAGATACGCAGTATTTT.

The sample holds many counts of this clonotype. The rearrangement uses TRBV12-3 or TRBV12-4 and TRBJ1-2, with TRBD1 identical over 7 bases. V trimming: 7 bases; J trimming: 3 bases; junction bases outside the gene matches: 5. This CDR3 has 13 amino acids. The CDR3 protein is CASTGQVYYGYTF. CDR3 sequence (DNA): TGTGCCAGCACTGGACAGGTCTACTATGGCTACACCTTC.

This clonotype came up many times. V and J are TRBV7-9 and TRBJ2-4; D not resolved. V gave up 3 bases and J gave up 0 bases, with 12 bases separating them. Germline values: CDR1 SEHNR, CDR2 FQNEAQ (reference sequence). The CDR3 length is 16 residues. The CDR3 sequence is CASSFLVESAKNIQYF. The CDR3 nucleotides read TGTGCCAGCAGCTTTCTGGTGGAATCAGCCAAAAACATTCAGTACTTC. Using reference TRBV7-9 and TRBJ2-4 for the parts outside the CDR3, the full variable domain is DTGVSQNPRHKITKRGQNVTFRCDPISEHNRLYWYRQTLGQGPEFLTYFQNEAQLEKSRLLSDRFSAERPKGSFSTLEIQRTEQGDSAMYLCASSFLVESAKNIQYFGAGTRLSVL.

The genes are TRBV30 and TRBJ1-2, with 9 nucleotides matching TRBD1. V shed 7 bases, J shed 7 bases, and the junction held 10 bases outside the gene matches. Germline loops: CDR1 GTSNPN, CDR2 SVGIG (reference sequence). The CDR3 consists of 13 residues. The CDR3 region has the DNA TGTGCCTACGCGGGGACAGGGTGTGGTGGCTACACCTTC. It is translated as CAYAGTGCGGYTF. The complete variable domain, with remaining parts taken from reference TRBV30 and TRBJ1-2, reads SQTIHQWPATLVQPVGSPLSLECTVEGTSNPNLYWYRQAAGRGLQLLFYSVGIGQISSEVPQNLSASRPQDRQFILSSKKLLLSDSGFYLCAYAGTGCGGYTFGSGTRLTVV.

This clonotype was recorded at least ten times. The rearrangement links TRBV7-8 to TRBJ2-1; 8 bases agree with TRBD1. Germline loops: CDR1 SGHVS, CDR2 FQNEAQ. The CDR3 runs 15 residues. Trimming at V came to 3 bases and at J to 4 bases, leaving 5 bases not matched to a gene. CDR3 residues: CASSFGQGWYNEQFF. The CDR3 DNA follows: TGTGCCAGCAGCTTCGGACAGGGTTGGTACAATGAGCAGTTCTTC.

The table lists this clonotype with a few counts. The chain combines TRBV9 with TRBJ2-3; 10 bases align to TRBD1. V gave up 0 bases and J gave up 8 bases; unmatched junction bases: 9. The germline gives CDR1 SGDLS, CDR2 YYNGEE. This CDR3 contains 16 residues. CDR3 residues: CASSVEGDRGPRTQYF. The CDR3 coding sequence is TGTGCCAGCAGCGTAGAAGGGGACAGGGGCCCCCGTACGCAGTATTTT.

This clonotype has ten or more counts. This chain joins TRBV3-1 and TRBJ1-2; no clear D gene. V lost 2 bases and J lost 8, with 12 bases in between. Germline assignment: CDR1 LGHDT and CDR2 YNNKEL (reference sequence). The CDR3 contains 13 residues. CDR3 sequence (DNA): TGTGCCAGCAGCCAAAATTCCTGGGCGGGCTACACCTTC. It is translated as CASSQNSWAGYTF. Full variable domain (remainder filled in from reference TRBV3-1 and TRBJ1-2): DTAVSQTPKYLVTQMGNDKSIKCEQNLGHDTMYWYKQDSKKFLKIMFSYNNKELIINETVPNRFSPKSPDKAHLNLHINSLELGDSAVYFCASSQNSWAGYTFGSGTRLTVV.

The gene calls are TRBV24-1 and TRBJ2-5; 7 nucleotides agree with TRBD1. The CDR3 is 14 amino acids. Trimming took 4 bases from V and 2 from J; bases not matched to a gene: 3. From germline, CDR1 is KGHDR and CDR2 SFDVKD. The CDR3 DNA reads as TGTGCCACCAGTGAACCAGGGGGACAAGAGACCCAGTACTTC. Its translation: CATSEPGGQETQYF.

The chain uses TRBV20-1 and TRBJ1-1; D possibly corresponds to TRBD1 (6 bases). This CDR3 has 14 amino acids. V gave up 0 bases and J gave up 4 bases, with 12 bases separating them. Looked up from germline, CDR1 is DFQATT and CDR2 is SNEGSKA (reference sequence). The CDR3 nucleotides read TGCAGTGCTAGAGAGGGGGCCGGGGGCACTGAAGCTTTCTTT. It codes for CSAREGAGGTEAFF.

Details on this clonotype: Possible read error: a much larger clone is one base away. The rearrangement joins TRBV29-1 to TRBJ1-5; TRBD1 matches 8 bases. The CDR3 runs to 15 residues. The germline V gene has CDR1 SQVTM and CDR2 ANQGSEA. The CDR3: CNVATGGAPNQPQHF. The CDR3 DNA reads TGCAACGTCGCAACAGGGGGAGCTCCCAATCAGCCCCAGCATTTT.

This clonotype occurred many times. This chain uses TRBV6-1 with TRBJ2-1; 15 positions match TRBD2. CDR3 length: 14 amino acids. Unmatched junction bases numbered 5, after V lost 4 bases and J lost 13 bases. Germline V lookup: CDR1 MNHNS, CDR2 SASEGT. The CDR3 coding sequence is TGTGCCAGCAGTGCCGGACTAGCGGGGGGGCCACAGTTCTTC. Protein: CASSAGLAGGPQFF.

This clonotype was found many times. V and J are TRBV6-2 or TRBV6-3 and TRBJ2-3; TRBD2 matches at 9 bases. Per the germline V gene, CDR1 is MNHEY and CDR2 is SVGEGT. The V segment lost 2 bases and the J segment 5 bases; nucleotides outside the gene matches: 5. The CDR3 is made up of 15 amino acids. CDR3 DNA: TGTGCCAGCAGTTACCCCGCGGGGGGGCAAGATACGCAGTATTTT. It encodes CASSYPAGGQDTQYF.

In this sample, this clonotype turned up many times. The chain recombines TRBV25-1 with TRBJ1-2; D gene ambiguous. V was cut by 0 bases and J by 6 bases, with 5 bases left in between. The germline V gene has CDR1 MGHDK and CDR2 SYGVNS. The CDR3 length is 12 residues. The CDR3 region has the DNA TGTGCCAGCAGTGAATACTGGAATGGCTACACCTTC. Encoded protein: CASSEYWNGYTF.

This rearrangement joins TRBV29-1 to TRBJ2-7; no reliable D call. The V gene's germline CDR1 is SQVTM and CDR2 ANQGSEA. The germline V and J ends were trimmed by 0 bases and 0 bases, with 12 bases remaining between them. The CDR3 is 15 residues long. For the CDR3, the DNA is TGCAGCGTTGAAGAGGGCGTCTCGAGCTCCTACGAGCAGTACTTC. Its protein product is CSVEEGVSSSYEQYF.

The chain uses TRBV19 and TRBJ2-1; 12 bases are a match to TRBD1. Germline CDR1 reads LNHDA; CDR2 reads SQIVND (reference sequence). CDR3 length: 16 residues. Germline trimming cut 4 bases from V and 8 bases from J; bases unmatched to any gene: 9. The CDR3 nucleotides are TGTGCCAGTAGTACCTACGGGACAGGGGGCTATTATGAGCAGTTCTTC. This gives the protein CASSTYGTGGYYEQFF.

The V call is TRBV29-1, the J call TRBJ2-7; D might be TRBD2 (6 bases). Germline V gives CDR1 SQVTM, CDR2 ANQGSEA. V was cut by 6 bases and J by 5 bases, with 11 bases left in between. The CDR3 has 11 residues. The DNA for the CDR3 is TGCAGCGTGATACCGGGGGACGAGCAGTACTTC. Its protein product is CSVIPGDEQYF.

The CDR3 sequence: CASSPAGSSADTQYF. The CDR3, as DNA: TGTGCCAGCAGTCCTGCAGGAAGCAGCGCAGATACGCAGTATTTT. V is TRBV12-3 or TRBV12-4 and J is TRBJ2-3; D remains ambiguous. The CDR3 runs to 15 residues. V lost 5 bases and J lost 4, with 16 bases in between.

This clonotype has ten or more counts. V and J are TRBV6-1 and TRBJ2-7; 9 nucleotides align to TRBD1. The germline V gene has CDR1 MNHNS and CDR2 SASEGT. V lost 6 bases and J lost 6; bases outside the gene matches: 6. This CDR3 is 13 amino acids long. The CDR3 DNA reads TGTGCCAGCAGATGGACAGGGGAATTCGAGCAGTACTTC. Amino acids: CASRWTGEFEQYF.

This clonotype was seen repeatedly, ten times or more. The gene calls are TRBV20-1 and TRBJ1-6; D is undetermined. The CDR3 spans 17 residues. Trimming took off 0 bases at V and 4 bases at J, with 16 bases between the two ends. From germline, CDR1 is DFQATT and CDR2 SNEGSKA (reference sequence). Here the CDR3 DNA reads TGCAGTGCTAGAGATCGCTTTACAGCGAGTTATAATTCACCCCTCCACTTT. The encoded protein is CSARDRFTASYNSPLHF.

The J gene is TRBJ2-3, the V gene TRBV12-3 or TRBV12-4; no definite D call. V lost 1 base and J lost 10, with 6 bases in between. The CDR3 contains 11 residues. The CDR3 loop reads CASSLEDAQYF. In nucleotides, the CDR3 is TGTGCCAGCAGTTTAGAGGATGCGCAGTATTTT.

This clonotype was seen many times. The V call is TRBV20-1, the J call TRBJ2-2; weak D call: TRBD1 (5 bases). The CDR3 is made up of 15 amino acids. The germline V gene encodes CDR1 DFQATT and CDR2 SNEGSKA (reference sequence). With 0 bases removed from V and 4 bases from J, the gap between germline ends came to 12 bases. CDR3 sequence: CSARDMVTATGELFF. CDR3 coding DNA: TGCAGTGCTAGAGATATGGTGACAGCCACCGGGGAGCTGTTTTTT.

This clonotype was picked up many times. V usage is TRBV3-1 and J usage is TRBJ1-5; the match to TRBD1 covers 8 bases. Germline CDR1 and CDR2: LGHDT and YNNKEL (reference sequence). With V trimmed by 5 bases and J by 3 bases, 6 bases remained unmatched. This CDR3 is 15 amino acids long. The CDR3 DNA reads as TGTGCCAGCAGCTACCCGGACAGGGACAATCAGCCCCAGCATTTT. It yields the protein CASSYPDRDNQPQHF.

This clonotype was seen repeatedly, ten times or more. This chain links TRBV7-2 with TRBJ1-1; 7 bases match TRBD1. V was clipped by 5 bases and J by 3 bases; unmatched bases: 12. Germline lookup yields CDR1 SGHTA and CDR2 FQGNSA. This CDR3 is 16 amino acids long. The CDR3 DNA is TGTGCCAGCAGCCCACAGGGGCGGGTGGGGTACACTGAAGCTTTCTTT. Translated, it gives CASSPQGRVGYTEAFF. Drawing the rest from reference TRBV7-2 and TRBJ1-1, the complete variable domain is GAGVSQSPSNKVTEKGKDVELRCDPISGHTALYWYRQSLGQGLEFLIYFQGNSAPDKSGLPSDRFSAERTGGSVSTLTIQRTQQEDSAVYLCASSPQGRVGYTEAFFGQGTRLTVV.